The 26 T cell receptor beta chains below were found in one sample sequenced in a study of neurological immune-mediated disorders. TCRdb ran MiXCR on the 5' RACE reads and lists one entry per CDR3 protein. The data show tens of thousands of distinct CDR3 sequences, approximately 9.4% seen once. The sequencing sample was made of PBMCs. These receptors all come from a man between 50 and 59 years old in good health.

This clonotype has ten or more counts. The V gene is TRBV7-9, the J gene TRBJ2-7, with a tentative D call TRBD1 (6 bases). V was shortened by 0 bases and J by 0 bases, with 12 bases between the two germline ends. The CDR3 runs 16 residues. In germline, CDR1 is SEHNR, CDR2 FQNEAQ (reference sequence). The CDR3 nucleotides are TGTGCCAGCAGCTTAGCCGCGGACAGACCCTCCTACGAGCAGTACTTC. This sequence encodes CASSLAADRPSYEQYF. Supplemented by reference TRBV7-9 and TRBJ2-7, the full variable domain reads DTGVSQNPRHKITKRGQNVTFRCDPISEHNRLYWYRQTLGQGPEFLTYFQNEAQLEKSRLLSDRFSAERPKGSFSTLEIQRTEQGDSAMYLCASSLAADRPSYEQYFGPGTRLTVT.

This clonotype was seen just once. The chain recombines TRBV2 with TRBJ1-6; D ambiguous. Per germline, CDR1 SNHLY and CDR2 FYNNEI. The CDR3 contains 12 residues. The CDR3 loop reads CVSSLSEVALHF. In DNA form, the CDR3 reads TGTGTCAGTAGTCTTTCAGAGGTCGCCCTCCACTTT.

This clonotype has at least ten counts. The chain uses TRBV20-1 and TRBJ2-1; weak D call: TRBD2 (6 bases). The V end lost 6 bases, the J end lost 3 bases, and 15 bases lay between the germline ends. Germline V gene lookup returns CDR1 DFQATT and CDR2 SNEGSKA (reference sequence). CDR3 length: 14 residues. This chain's CDR3 is CSAPKYGSYNEQFF. The CDR3 nucleotides read TGCAGTGCGCCGAAATACGGGAGCTACAATGAGCAGTTCTTC.

This clonotype was observed a few times. The rearrangement uses TRBV3-1 and TRBJ2-5, with TRBD2 matching over 11 bases. The V segment lost 3 bases and the J segment 1 base; nucleotides outside the gene matches: 7. Germline CDR1 LGHDT, CDR2 YNNKEL (reference sequence). This CDR3 comprises 17 residues. For the CDR3, the DNA is TGTGCCAGCAGCCAGGGACTAGCGGAGGGATCCCAAGAGACCCAGTACTTC. It encodes CASSQGLAEGSQETQYF.

Ten or more counts support this clonotype. The V and J genes are TRBV12-3 or TRBV12-4 and TRBJ2-2; D perhaps matches TRBD1 (5 bases). Deletions cut 10 bases from V and 1 base from J, with 19 bases between. The CDR3 is 16 amino acids. DNA of the CDR3: TGTGCCACCAACCGTCATAGGGGCGGGAACACCGGGGAGCTGTTTTTT. It yields the protein CATNRHRGGNTGELFF.

This clonotype was counted only a few times. A read error may explain this, as a much larger clone is one base away. This chain connects TRBV12-3 or TRBV12-4 to TRBJ1-2, with TRBD1 identical over 7 bases. The V gene end was trimmed by 3 bases and the J gene end by 7 bases; junction bases not matched to a gene: 11. This CDR3 has 15 amino acids. The CDR3 nucleotides read TGTGCCAGCAGTTTCTCGGGAAAGGGGGCGGGTGGCTACACCTTC. Its protein is CASSFSGKGAGGYTF.

The sample holds many counts of this clonotype. This chain uses TRBV20-1 with TRBJ1-1; maybe TRBD1 (5 bases). Per the germline V gene, CDR1 is DFQATT and CDR2 is SNEGSKA (reference sequence). V dropped 0 bases and J dropped 2 bases, with 10 bases sitting between them. CDR3 length: 14 residues. CDR3 bases: TGCAGTGCTAGAGATTGGCAGGGCAACACTGAAGCTTTCTTT. It codes for CSARDWQGNTEAFF.

Points on this clonotype: A much larger clone differs by one base, so this may be a read error. This chain joins TRBV29-1 and TRBJ1-2, with TRBD1 as a possible D gene (5 bases). CDR3 length: 12 residues. Germline CDR1 SQVTM, CDR2 ANQGSEA. The germline V and J ends were trimmed by 0 bases and 8 bases, with 10 bases remaining between them. The CDR3 DNA is TGCAGCGTTGAAGATTTCTGGGGGGGCTACACCTTC. It yields the protein CSVEDFWGGYTF.

For this clonotype: At one boundary the junction diverges from the germline segment, which might be a read error. The chain is built from TRBV2 and TRBJ2-2, with TRBD2 matching 8 bases. This CDR3 has 17 residues. Germline CDR1 and CDR2: SNHLY and FYNNEI. CDR3 sequence: CASPRGERGTNTGELFF. For the CDR3, the DNA is TGTGCCAGCCCGAGGGGGGAGCGGGGGACCAACACCGGTGAGCTGTTTTTT. The variable domain in full, with the rest retrieved from reference TRBV2 and TRBJ2-2, is EPEVTQTPSHQVTQMGQEVILRCVPISNHLYFYWYRQILGQKVEFLVSFYNNEISEKSEIFDDQFSVERPDGSNFTLKIRSTKLEDSAMYFCASPRGERGTNTGELFFGEGSRLTVL.

The CDR3 sequence: CASSSGLDRRYYEQYF. DNA for the CDR3: TGCGCCAGCAGCTCGGGGCTCGACAGACGTTACTACGAGCAGTACTTC. The V and J genes are TRBV5-1 and TRBJ2-7; D may match TRBD1 or TRBD2 (5 bases each). Germline V gene sequence: CDR1 SGHRS, CDR2 YFSETQ. The V end was cut by 3 bases, the J end by 3 bases, with 19 bases between. This CDR3 comprises 16 residues. The full variable domain, its missing parts supplied by reference TRBV5-1 and TRBJ2-7, is KAGVTQTPRYLIKTRGQQVTLSCSPISGHRSVSWYQQTPGQGLQFLFEYFSETQRNKGNFPGRFSGRQFSNSRSEMNVSTLELGDSALYLCASSSGLDRRYYEQYFGPGTRLTVT.

This clonotype was observed many times. This chain joins TRBV4-3 and TRBJ2-1, with a weak D call TRBD1 (6 bases). Trimming removed 0 bases at V and 9 bases at J, with 9 bases between. CDR1 is LGHNA and CDR2 is YSLEER in the germline V gene. The CDR3 extends over 13 amino acids. CDR3 nucleotides: TGCGCCAGCAGCCAAGATAGGGGGACTGAGCAGTTCTTC. It specifies CASSQDRGTEQFF.

This clonotype was seen ten or more times. The chain links TRBV3-1 to TRBJ1-3, with D unresolved. Germline CDR1 LGHDT, CDR2 YNNKEL (reference sequence). V lost 1 base, J lost 1 base, and 17 bases lay in between. This CDR3 is 18 amino acids long. The CDR3 sequence: CASSQGQITIGSGNTIYF. CDR3 coding DNA: TGTGCCAGCAGCCAAGGTCAGATCACGATAGGTTCTGGAAACACCATATATTTT.

This clonotype was seen at least ten times. This rearrangement joins TRBV20-1 to TRBJ2-7; 11 nucleotides agree with TRBD1. Trimming cost V 3 bases and J 3 bases; bases outside gene matches: 7. Germline CDR1 and CDR2: DFQATT and SNEGSKA (reference sequence). The CDR3 extends over 15 amino acids. The CDR3 DNA follows: TGCAGTGCTAGGCATCCCGGGACAGGGGGCTACGAGCAGTACTTC. It specifies CSARHPGTGGYEQYF.

This clonotype was observed a handful of times. The rearrangement uses TRBV7-2 and TRBJ2-3; a possible D gene is TRBD1 (6 bases). CDR1 SGHTA and CDR2 FQGNSA come from the germline V gene. The V and J ends lost 3 bases and 5 bases respectively, with 18 bases between them. The CDR3 loop spans 16 amino acids. The CDR3 region is CASSFAGSSRGDTQYF. As DNA, the CDR3 is TGTGCCAGCAGCTTTGCTGGCTCCTCCAGGGGAGATACGCAGTATTTT. Using reference TRBV7-2 and TRBJ2-3 for the parts outside the CDR3, the full variable domain is GAGVSQSPSNKVTEKGKDVELRCDPISGHTALYWYRQSLGQGLEFLIYFQGNSAPDKSGLPSDRFSAERTGGSVSTLTIQRTQQEDSAVYLCASSFAGSSRGDTQYFGPGTRLTVL.

This clonotype was seen at least ten times. The chain couples TRBV3-1 to TRBJ2-5, with no clear D. The V end lost 5 bases, the J end lost 1 base, and 11 bases lay between the germline ends. This CDR3 is 14 amino acids long. From germline, CDR1 is LGHDT and CDR2 YNNKEL (reference sequence). The CDR3 DNA follows: TGTGCCAGCAGCAAAAAAAGGATCCAAGAGACCCAGTACTTC. This sequence encodes CASSKKRIQETQYF.

For this clonotype: A much larger clone is a single base away; this may be a read error. The chain is built from TRBV6-1 and TRBJ2-3; D is possibly TRBD2 (5 bases). Germline CDR1 reads MNHNS; CDR2 reads SASEGT. This CDR3 has 13 residues. The V gene lost 5 bases and the J gene lost 11 bases, with 17 bases spanning the gap. CDR3 loop: CASSNPGILWQYF. CDR3 in DNA: TGTGCCAGCAGTAACCCGGGGATTCTCTGGCAGTATTTT.

This clonotype was counted many times. The chain is built from TRBV20-1 and TRBJ2-2; D not resolved. The length of the CDR3 is 12 residues. Trimming removed 2 bases at V and 4 bases at J, with 5 bases between. Germline-derived CDR1 and CDR2 are DFQATT and SNEGSKA (reference sequence). The CDR3 is CSARRSTGELFF. DNA for the CDR3: TGCAGTGCTAGAAGGAGCACCGGGGAGCTGTTTTTT.

This clonotype was observed many times. The chain has TRBV4-1 and TRBJ2-2, with 7 bases that match TRBD1. The CDR3 loop spans 17 amino acids. The germline V gene has CDR1 MGHRA and CDR2 YSYEKL. Germline trimming cut 0 bases from V and 7 bases from J; bases unmatched to any gene: 11. CDR3 nucleotide sequence: TGCGCCAGCAGCCAAGAAATAGGGGACAGATACTACGGGGAGCTGTTTTTT. Encoded protein: CASSQEIGDRYYGELFF.

This clonotype was seen repeatedly, ten times or more. The J gene is TRBJ2-5, the V gene TRBV7-9, with D tentatively TRBD1 (6 bases). This CDR3 has 14 amino acids. Trimming took 5 bases from V and 2 from J, leaving 12 bases between them. Per the germline V gene, CDR1 is SEHNR and CDR2 is FQNEAQ (reference sequence). CDR3 DNA sequence: TGTGCCAGCAGCGCCCAGGGGAAGCAAGAGACCCAGTACTTC. It translates to CASSAQGKQETQYF.

The V gene is TRBV7-9, the J gene TRBJ1-4; 7 bases agree with TRBD1. Germline loops: CDR1 SEHNR, CDR2 FQNEAQ (reference sequence). The CDR3 extends over 14 amino acids. Trimming at V came to 6 bases and at J to 8 bases, leaving 9 bases not matched to a gene. Written as DNA, the CDR3 is TGTGCCAGCAGACAGGGACAGTCTAGGGAAAAACTGTTTTTT. Translated, it gives CASRQGQSREKLFF.

This clonotype was counted many times. The CDR3, as DNA: TGTGCCAGCAGCGGGTACGGCAATCAGCCCCAGCATTTT. It codes for CASSGYGNQPQHF. The chain recombines TRBV9 with TRBJ1-5; D is unclear. Trimming took 3 bases from V and 2 from J, leaving 6 bases between them. This CDR3 spans 13 amino acids. Per the germline V gene, CDR1 is SGDLS and CDR2 is YYNGEE.

This clonotype was counted at least ten times. The rearrangement joins TRBV20-1 to TRBJ1-6, with a possible D match to TRBD1 (6 bases). The CDR3 sequence is 16 residues long. Germline CDR1 and CDR2: DFQATT and SNEGSKA (reference sequence). Trimming took 2 bases from V and 9 from J, leaving 20 bases between them. CDR3 protein: CSARWGAGVLTSPLHF. CDR3 nucleotide sequence: TGCAGTGCTAGATGGGGTGCAGGGGTGCTTACTTCACCCCTCCACTTT.

This clonotype was picked up many times. The genes are TRBV18 and TRBJ2-7; 7 bases fit TRBD1. This CDR3 has 14 amino acids. The V gene's germline CDR1 is KGHSH and CDR2 LQKENI. J was trimmed by 4 bases and V by 2 bases; bases with no gene match: 5. This chain's CDR3 is CASSPDRDGYEQYF. The DNA of the CDR3 is TGTGCCAGCTCACCAGACAGGGATGGATACGAGCAGTACTTC.

This clonotype occurred a few times. The gene calls are TRBV5-1 and TRBJ2-7; 9 bases are shared with TRBD1. CDR1 SGHRS and CDR2 YFSETQ come from the germline V gene. The CDR3 contains 16 residues. V lost 4 bases to trimming and J lost 5 bases; unmatched junction nucleotides: 13. CDR3: CASSTVGTGSLDEQYF. Here the CDR3 DNA reads TGCGCCAGCAGCACCGTAGGGACAGGGAGTTTGGACGAGCAGTACTTC.

This clonotype has at least ten counts. The CDR3 DNA follows: TGCGCCAGCAGCTTGGCCAGGGGTGACATGGGTTCACCCCTCCACTTT. Translation gives CASSLARGDMGSPLHF. The genes are TRBV5-1 and TRBJ1-6; D perhaps matches TRBD1 (6 bases). The V gene lost 0 bases and the J gene lost 9 bases, with 16 bases spanning the gap. CDR1 and CDR2 from the germline V gene are SGHRS and YFSETQ. The CDR3 contains 16 residues. Filled out from reference TRBV5-1 and TRBJ1-6, the complete variable domain reads KAGVTQTPRYLIKTRGQQVTLSCSPISGHRSVSWYQQTPGQGLQFLFEYFSETQRNKGNFPGRFSGRQFSNSRSEMNVSTLELGDSALYLCASSLARGDMGSPLHFGNGTRLTVT.

At least ten counts were recorded for this clonotype. This rearrangement joins TRBV5-1 to TRBJ1-3; D remains ambiguous. The V and J ends lost 0 bases and 0 bases respectively, with 10 bases between them. The CDR3 covers 16 residues. Germline V gene data show CDR1 as SGHRS and CDR2 as YFSETQ. The CDR3 nucleotides read TGCGCCAGCAGCTTGGCCGCGTCCGCCTCTGGAAACACCATATATTTT. It is translated as CASSLAASASGNTIYF.